This entry features one T cell receptor (beta chain) sequence. The sample is drawn from a study of CD4+ T cells in melanoma. Germline V gives CDR1 LNHDA, CDR2 SQIVND (reference sequence). Unmatched junction bases numbered 17, after V lost 9 bases and J lost 3 bases. CDR3 length: 18 amino acids. Only in-frame clones appear in the TCRdb table, and some are missing; sequencing was by immunoSEQ multiplex PCR. The sample consists of over 15,000 clones, 81% of them appearing once. The material sequenced was cells from a culture (not recorded whether cultured in vitro). This TCR was recovered from a human donor with melanoma. This chain links TRBV19 with TRBJ1-5, with 10 bases identical to TRBD1. CDR3 DNA: TGTGCCAGCACAGGACAGGGGGGAAATCGAGTGGTCAATCAGCCCCAGCATTTT. Its protein is CASTGQGGNRVVNQPQHF.